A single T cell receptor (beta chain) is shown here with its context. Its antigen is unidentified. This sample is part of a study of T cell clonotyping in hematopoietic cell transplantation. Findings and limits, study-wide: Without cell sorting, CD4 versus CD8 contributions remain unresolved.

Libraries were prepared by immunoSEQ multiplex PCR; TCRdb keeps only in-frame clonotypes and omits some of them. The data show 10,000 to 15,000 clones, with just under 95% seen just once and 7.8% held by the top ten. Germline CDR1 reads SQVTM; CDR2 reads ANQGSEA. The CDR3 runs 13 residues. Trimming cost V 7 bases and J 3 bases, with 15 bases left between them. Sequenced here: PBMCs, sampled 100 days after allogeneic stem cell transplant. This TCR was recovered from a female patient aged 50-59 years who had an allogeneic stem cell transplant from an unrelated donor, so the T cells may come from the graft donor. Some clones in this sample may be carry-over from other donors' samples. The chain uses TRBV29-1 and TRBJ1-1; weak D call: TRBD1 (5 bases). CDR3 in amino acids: CSALGGTDTEAFF. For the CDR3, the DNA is TGCAGCGCCCTGGGGGGGACCGACACTGAAGCTTTCTTT.